Here is one TCR beta chain with its context. This clonotype was seen a few times. Its antigen is still unknown. The input lacks base qualities; no much larger clone sits a single base away. This sample's treatment or condition label indicates: in vitro stimulation with specific CMV peptide epitopes to enrich CMV-specific T cells. Instrument on record: Illumina HiSeq 1500. TCRdb applied fastp at Q25 and MiXCR to the public reads, then kept only in-frame beta chains. Duplicate CDR3 protein sequences are folded into a single record with the most common DNA and genes. The sample data list around 340,000 distinct CDR3 sequences, and 25% to 30% of these were observed just once. Approximately 20% of the sample lies in the top ten. This sample was included in a study of T cell repertoires in cytomegalovirus infection (dated by TCRdb to the late 2010s). Some background on the complete study: Alongside well-studied HLA-B-restricted epitopes, the peptide stimulations were aimed at recently identified HLA-C-restricted CMV epitopes, whose presentation resists viral immunomodulation. Because public TCR beta signatures pointed to carriage of CMV infection together with the matching HLA type, the HLA type of each donor mattered for the analysis.

What the study reported, not specific to this receptor: The ex vivo response was dominated by HLA-C-restricted CMV-specific TCR beta clonotypes, and the single most frequent clonotype in two of eight donors was supplied by these HLA-C-restricted clonotypes. Cumulative frequency of public TCR beta family members discriminated carriers of CMV infection plus the relevant HLA type in this cohort and an independent 352-donor cohort.

Trimming takes 0 bases from V and 0 bases from J, and the germline ends sit 9 bases apart. CDR1 and CDR2 are drawn from the germline V gene: SGHRS, YFSETQ. Measured from the cysteine to the phenylalanine, the CDR3 is 15 residues long. Only the CDR3 region is kept as DNA, spanning 45 bases read in frame from base 1. This specimen consisted of cultured PBMCs, obtained from culture after CMV antigen stimulation. This clonotype was obtained from a human donor in good health (CMV status not recorded). Some clones in this sample may be carry-over from other donors' samples. Rearrangement joined TRBV5-1 to TRBJ1-1, with the D gene uncertain. The DNA reads as follows: TGCGCCAGCAGCTTGGGACAAATATTGAACACTGAAGCTTTCTTT. The resulting protein is CASSLGQILNTEAFF. This CDR3, with the reference TRBV5-1 and TRBJ1-1 proteins standing in past its ends, gives the full variable domain KAGVTQTPRYLIKTRGQQVTLSCSPISGHRSVSWYQQTPGQGLQFLFEYFSETQRNKGNFPGRFSGRQFSNSRSEMNVSTLELGDSALYLCASSLGQILNTEAFFGQGTRLTVV.